Below are 20 T cell receptor beta chains sequenced from a single sample in a study of cytomegalovirus exposure and HLA in healthy donors. In the PCR, 60 Vbeta and 13 Jbeta primers were used. Data came from immunoSEQ multiplex PCR; TCRdb stores just in-frame clones and leaves some out. Of 200,000 or so clones listed, approximately 80% are singletons. Sequenced: PBMCs. Receptor source: a boy aged 2-9 years in good health and CMV-seronegative.

The chain has TRBV6-5 and TRBJ2-1; 10 nucleotides agree with TRBD2. J was trimmed by 7 bases and V by 5 bases; bases with no gene match: 5. This CDR3 comprises 14 residues. The germline V gene encodes CDR1 MNHEY and CDR2 SVGAGI. The CDR3 DNA follows: TGTGCCAGCAGTCAGCGGGAGGGCCCTAATGAGCAGTTCTTC. This translates into CASSQREGPNEQFF.

J is TRBJ2-7 and V is TRBV4-1, with D perhaps matching TRBD2 (6 bases). The CDR3 is 14 amino acids. Deletions cut 3 bases from V and 2 bases from J, with 11 bases between. Germline CDR1 MGHRA, CDR2 YSYEKL. This CDR3 is CASSHGGEAYEQYF. The CDR3 DNA sequence: TGCGCCAGCAGCCATGGCGGGGAAGCCTACGAGCAGTACTTC.

This clone was recorded once. The chain combines TRBV7-2 with TRBJ2-3; 8 bases are a match to TRBD1. V dropped 0 bases and J dropped 14; count of bases not matched to a gene: 4. From germline, CDR1 is SGHTA and CDR2 FQGNSA. CDR3 length: 12 amino acids. DNA of the CDR3: TGTGCCAGCAGCTTAGCCCCCGGGACAGGGTATTTT. It codes for CASSLAPGTGYF.

This clone occurred once. CDR3 amino acids: CASTGERETQYF. The CDR3 DNA reads as TGCGCCAGTACAGGGGAGCGGGAGACCCAGTACTTC. The chain couples TRBV5-1 to TRBJ2-5, with TRBD1 matching over 7 bases. Germline lookup yields CDR1 SGHRS and CDR2 YFSETQ. V shed 8 bases and J 5 bases; nucleotides not matched to a gene: 6. CDR3 length: 12 residues. The entire variable domain, with the rest obtained from reference TRBV5-1 and TRBJ2-5, is as follows: KAGVTQTPRYLIKTRGQQVTLSCSPISGHRSVSWYQQTPGQGLQFLFEYFSETQRNKGNFPGRFSGRQFSNSRSEMNVSTLELGDSALYLCASTGERETQYFGPGTRLLVL.

V and J are TRBV6-5 and TRBJ1-4; D is perhaps TRBD1 (6 bases). This CDR3 contains 15 residues. The V and J ends lost 6 bases and 8 bases respectively, with 19 bases between them. Germline assignment: CDR1 MNHEY and CDR2 SVGAGI. The chain's CDR3 is CASSELTGSGEKLFF. Here the CDR3 DNA reads TGTGCCAGCAGCGAACTGACAGGTTCAGGGGAAAAACTGTTTTTT.

This sequence joins TRBV29-1 and TRBJ2-4; D not resolved. CDR1 is SQVTM, CDR2 ANQGSEA, per germline. The CDR3 runs 17 residues. Deletions cut 4 bases from V and 0 bases from J, with 19 bases between. The DNA of the CDR3 is TGCAGCGTTGCGTTTGGAGCACCTATGTTAGCCAAAAACATTCAGTACTTC. This encodes CSVAFGAPMLAKNIQYF.

The J gene is TRBJ2-1, the V gene TRBV9, with 7 nucleotides matching TRBD2. CDR3 length: 15 amino acids. V lost 2 bases and J lost 2; bases outside the gene matches: 4. Germline lookup yields CDR1 SGDLS and CDR2 YYNGEE. CDR3 amino acids: CASSVRDYPYNEQFF. Written as DNA, the CDR3 is TGTGCCAGCAGCGTCCGGGACTACCCCTACAATGAGCAGTTCTTC.

J is TRBJ1-2 and V is TRBV5-4; maybe TRBD1 (5 bases). Trimming cost V 0 bases and J 4 bases, with 7 bases left between them. The CDR3 covers 13 residues. From germline, CDR1 is SGHNT and CDR2 YYREEE (reference sequence). The CDR3: CASSLEGPYGYTF. DNA for the CDR3: TGTGCCAGCAGCTTGGAGGGGCCCTATGGCTACACCTTC.

The CDR3 nucleotides read TGTGCCAGCAGCGTAAGGGGGGGAAGGGAGGATGGCTACACCTTC. Protein product: CASSVRGGREDGYTF. V usage is TRBV9 and J usage is TRBJ1-2; tentatively, D is TRBD1 (6 bases). V lost 1 base and J 6 bases, leaving 16 bases between the germline ends. Germline V lookup: CDR1 SGDLS, CDR2 YYNGEE. The CDR3 runs to 15 residues.

J is TRBJ1-6 and V is TRBV30; D gene uncertain. Per germline, CDR1 GTSNPN and CDR2 SVGIG (reference sequence). This CDR3 is built from 13 residues. The CDR3 here is CVLGSTENSPLHF. CDR3 in DNA: TGTGTCCTGGGGAGTACGGAGAATTCACCCCTCCACTTT.

Only one count was recorded for this clone. CDR3 region: CASRLAGVETQYF. The CDR3 region has the DNA TGTGCCAGCAGACTAGCGGGAGTCGAGACCCAGTACTTC. The V and J genes are TRBV2 and TRBJ2-5, with 11 positions matching TRBD2. V lost 6 bases, J lost 5 bases, and 2 bases stayed unmatched. The CDR3 is 13 amino acids. Germline lookup yields CDR1 SNHLY and CDR2 FYNNEI.

This chain uses TRBV6-1 with TRBJ1-6; D not certain. Per the germline V gene, CDR1 is MNHNS and CDR2 is SASEGT. The CDR3 runs to 13 residues. V lost 2 bases, J lost 7 bases, and 6 bases lay in between. CDR3 sequence: CASSENRNSPLHF. The CDR3, as DNA: TGTGCCAGCAGTGAAAACCGGAATTCACCCCTCCACTTT.

This clone was seen a single time. The chain uses TRBV7-9 and TRBJ2-1, with D possibly matching TRBD2 (5 bases). CDR1 SEHNR and CDR2 FQNEAQ come from the germline V gene (reference sequence). V dropped 5 bases and J dropped 7 bases, with 18 bases sitting between them. This CDR3 is 15 amino acids long. The CDR3 region is CASSADYLLWNEQFF. CDR3 coding DNA: TGTGCCAGCAGCGCAGACTACCTCTTGTGGAATGAGCAGTTCTTC.

This clone was detected once. This chain uses TRBV29-1 with TRBJ1-2, with a possible D match to TRBD1 (6 bases). CDR3 length: 13 amino acids. The germline V gene encodes CDR1 SQVTM and CDR2 ANQGSEA. CDR3 protein: CSGGADSNYGYTF. DNA of the CDR3: TGCAGTGGGGGGGCAGACTCTAACTATGGCTACACCTTC.

This clone came up a few times. The gene calls are TRBV2 and TRBJ2-2; possible D gene TRBD1, 5 bases. This CDR3 is built from 14 residues. The germline V gene encodes CDR1 SNHLY and CDR2 FYNNEI. With 6 bases removed from V and 4 bases from J, the gap between germline ends came to 12 bases. The CDR3 nucleotides are TGTGCCAGCAGGGAGACAGTCCTCACCGGGGAGCTGTTTTTT. Translating it yields CASRETVLTGELFF.

J is TRBJ1-2 and V is TRBV18, with TRBD1 as a possible D gene (5 bases). The CDR3 is 13 amino acids. V gave up 3 bases and J gave up 5 bases, with 10 bases separating them. Germline assignment: CDR1 KGHSH and CDR2 LQKENI. CDR3 loop: CASSPGEGYGYTF. DNA for the CDR3: TGTGCCAGCTCACCGGGGGAGGGGTATGGCTACACCTTC.

This clone was seen only a few times. The chain recombines TRBV6-6 with TRBJ2-5; D is perhaps TRBD2 (6 bases). V was shortened by 2 bases and J by 2 bases, with 9 bases between the two germline ends. Germline V CDR1 and CDR2: MNHNY, SVGAGI (reference sequence). The length of the CDR3 is 14 residues. CDR3 DNA: TGTGCCAGCAGTTACACTAGCACGCAAGAGACCCAGTACTTC. Translated, it gives CASSYTSTQETQYF.

This clone has more than one count but fewer than ten. This sequence joins TRBV6-5 and TRBJ1-3; 8 bases are a match to TRBD1. This CDR3 is built from 15 residues. Per the germline V gene, CDR1 is MNHEY and CDR2 is SVGAGI. V was clipped by 0 bases and J by 2 bases; unmatched bases: 0. CDR3 amino acids: CASSYSTGAGNTIYF. The CDR3 DNA is TGTGCCAGCAGTTACTCGACAGGGGCTGGAAACACCATATATTTT.

J is TRBJ2-5 and V is TRBV6-5; 8 positions agree with TRBD1. The tail of the sequence fits TRBJ2-7 better, so the J call may be wrong. Germline V gives CDR1 MNHEY, CDR2 SVGAGI. The CDR3 is made up of 16 amino acids. The CDR3 sequence is CASSYSGGRGLDEQYF. CDR3 in DNA: TGTGCCAGCAGTTACTCCGGGGGCAGGGGGCTAGACGAGCAGTACTTC.

With regard to this clone: The sample holds other DNA sequences that translate to the same CDR3. The chain employs TRBV5-1 and TRBJ2-7; TRBD1 is a possible D gene (6 bases). CDR1 SGHRS and CDR2 YFSETQ come from the germline V gene. The V and J ends lost 3 bases and 2 bases respectively, with 9 bases between them. The CDR3 consists of 13 residues. CDR3: CASSSTGTYEQYF. CDR3 bases: TGCGCCAGCAGCTCTACAGGGACCTACGAGCAGTACTTC.